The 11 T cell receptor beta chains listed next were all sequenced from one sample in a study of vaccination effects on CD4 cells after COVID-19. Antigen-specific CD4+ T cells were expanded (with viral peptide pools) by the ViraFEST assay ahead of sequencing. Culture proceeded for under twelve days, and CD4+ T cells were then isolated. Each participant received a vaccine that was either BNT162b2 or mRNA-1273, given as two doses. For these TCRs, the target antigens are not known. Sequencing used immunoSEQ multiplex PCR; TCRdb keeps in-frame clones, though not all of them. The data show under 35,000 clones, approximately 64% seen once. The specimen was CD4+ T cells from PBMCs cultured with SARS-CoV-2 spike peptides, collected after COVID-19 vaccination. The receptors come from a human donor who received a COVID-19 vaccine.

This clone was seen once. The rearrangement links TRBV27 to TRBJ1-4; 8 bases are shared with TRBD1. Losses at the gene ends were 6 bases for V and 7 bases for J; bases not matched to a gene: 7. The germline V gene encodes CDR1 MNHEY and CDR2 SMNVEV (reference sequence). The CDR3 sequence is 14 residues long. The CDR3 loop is CASRSDRVSEKLFF. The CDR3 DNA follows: TGTGCCAGCAGATCGGACAGGGTCTCTGAAAAACTGTTTTTT.

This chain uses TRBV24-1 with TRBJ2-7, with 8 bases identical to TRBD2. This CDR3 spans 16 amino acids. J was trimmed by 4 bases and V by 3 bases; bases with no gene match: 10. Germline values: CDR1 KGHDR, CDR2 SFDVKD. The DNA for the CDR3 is TGTGCCACCAGTGATCCTCGGGGGGGCGATGTTTACGAGCAGTACTTC. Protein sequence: CATSDPRGGDVYEQYF.

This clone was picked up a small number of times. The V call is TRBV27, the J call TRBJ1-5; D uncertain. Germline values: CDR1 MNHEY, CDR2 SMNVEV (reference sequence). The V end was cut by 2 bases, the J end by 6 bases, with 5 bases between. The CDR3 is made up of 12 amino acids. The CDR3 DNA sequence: TGTGCCAGCAGTTTAGTTGGTCAGCCCCAGCATTTT. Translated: CASSLVGQPQHF.

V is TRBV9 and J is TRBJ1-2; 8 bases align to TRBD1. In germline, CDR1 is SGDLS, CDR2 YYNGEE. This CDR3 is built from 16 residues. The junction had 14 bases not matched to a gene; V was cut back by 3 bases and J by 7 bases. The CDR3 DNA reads TGTGCCAGCAGCGCTGGAGGGACAGGCTCTCAGAGTGGCTACACCTTC. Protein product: CASSAGGTGSQSGYTF.

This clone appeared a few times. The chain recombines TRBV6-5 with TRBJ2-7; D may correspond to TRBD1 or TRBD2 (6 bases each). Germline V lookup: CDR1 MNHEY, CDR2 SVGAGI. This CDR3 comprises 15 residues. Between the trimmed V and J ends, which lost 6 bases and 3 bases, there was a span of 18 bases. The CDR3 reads CASSLWPRGGYEQYF. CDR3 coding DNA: TGTGCCAGCAGCTTGTGGCCCAGGGGAGGCTACGAGCAGTACTTC.

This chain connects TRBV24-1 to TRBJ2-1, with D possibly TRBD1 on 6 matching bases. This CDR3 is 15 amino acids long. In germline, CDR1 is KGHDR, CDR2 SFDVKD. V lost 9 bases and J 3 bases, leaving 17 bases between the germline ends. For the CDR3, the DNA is TGTGCCACCTCCACCGGGACAACGATCTACAATGAGCAGTTCTTC. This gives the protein CATSTGTTIYNEQFF.

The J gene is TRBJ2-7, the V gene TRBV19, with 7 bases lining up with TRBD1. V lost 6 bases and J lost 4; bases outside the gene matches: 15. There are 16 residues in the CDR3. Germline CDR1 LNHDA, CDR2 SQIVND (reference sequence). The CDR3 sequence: CASSPRQTGYGYEQYF. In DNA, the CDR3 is TGTGCCAGTAGCCCGCGCCAGACAGGGTACGGTTACGAGCAGTACTTC.

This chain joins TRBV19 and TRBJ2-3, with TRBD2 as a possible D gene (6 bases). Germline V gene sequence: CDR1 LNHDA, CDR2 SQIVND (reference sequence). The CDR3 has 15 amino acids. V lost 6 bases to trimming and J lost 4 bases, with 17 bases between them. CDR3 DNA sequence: TGTGCCAGTAGCTTAGCGCTGGAGGGACCAGATACGCAGTATTTT. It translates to CASSLALEGPDTQYF.

CDR3 amino acids: CASSRSGQDTQYF. The CDR3, as DNA: TGTGCCAGCAGCAGATCAGGCCAAGATACGCAGTATTTT. This rearrangement joins TRBV5-8 to TRBJ2-3; no reliable D call. The CDR3 has 13 amino acids. Germline V gene sequence: CDR1 SGHTS, CDR2 YDEGEE. Deletions cut 4 bases from V and 5 bases from J, with 11 bases between.

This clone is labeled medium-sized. CDR3 nucleotide sequence: TGCGCCAGCAGCTCAGCGGGAAACTACAATGAGCAGTTCTTC. It translates to CASSSAGNYNEQFF. J is TRBJ2-1 and V is TRBV5-1, with TRBD2 matching 7 bases. From germline, CDR1 is SGHRS and CDR2 YFSETQ. The CDR3 is 14 residues long. The V gene end was trimmed by 3 bases and the J gene end by 3 bases; junction bases not matched to a gene: 3. The whole variable domain, remainder taken from reference TRBV5-1 and TRBJ2-1, is KAGVTQTPRYLIKTRGQQVTLSCSPISGHRSVSWYQQTPGQGLQFLFEYFSETQRNKGNFPGRFSGRQFSNSRSEMNVSTLELGDSALYLCASSSAGNYNEQFFGPGTRLTVL.

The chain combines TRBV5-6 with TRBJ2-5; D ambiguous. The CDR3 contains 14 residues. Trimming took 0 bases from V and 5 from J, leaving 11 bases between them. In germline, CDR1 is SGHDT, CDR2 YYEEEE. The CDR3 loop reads CASSLVAGRETQYF. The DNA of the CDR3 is TGTGCCAGCAGCTTGGTTGCCGGGCGGGAGACCCAGTACTTC.